The clone carrying this T cell receptor beta chain was seen a few times. Antigen specificity is unknown. Amplification used 60 Vbeta primers and 13 Jbeta primers. Using immunoSEQ multiplex PCR, the repertoire was profiled, and TCRdb retains in-frame clones only, with some absent. The sample shows about 120,000 clones, approximately 82% of them seen only once. This sample was taken from a study of cytomegalovirus exposure and HLA in healthy donors. CDR3 length: 14 amino acids. Germline V gives CDR1 WNHNN, CDR2 SYGVQD (reference sequence). Trimming stripped 8 bases from V and 2 bases from J, with 14 bases between. Every donor was a healthy person donating bone marrow. Findings of the study overall: TCR beta sequences reportedly predicted most subjects' HLA-A and HLA-B alleles accurately. Immune exposure was documented only through CMV serostatus. Association of a missense DCLRE1C variant with TCR beta V- and J-gene trimming was reported in a later analysis.

The sequence derives from a young man in good health and CMV-seropositive. The rearrangement uses TRBV10-1 and TRBJ2-3; tentative D call: TRBD2 (6 bases). Sequencing was done on a sample of PBMCs. In DNA form, the CDR3 reads TGCGCCAGCCCAGGTAGCGGAGACACAGATACGCAGTATTTT. Protein sequence: CASPGSGDTDTQYF.